The clone carrying this T cell receptor beta chain has more than one count but fewer than ten. Its target is not known. MiXCR, run by TCRdb on the RT-PCR reads, gives a single entry per CDR3 protein. The table lists more than 450,000 distinct CDR3 sequences, 12% of them singletons. There are 17 residues in the CDR3. CDR1 MRHNA and CDR2 SNTAGT come from the germline V gene. The trim removed 1 base at V and 7 bases at J, leaving 9 bases unmatched. This sample is drawn from a study of response to subunit inactivated influenza vaccine. Findings and caveats of the study: That few new T cells are recruited by each seasonal influenza vaccination was the authors' suggestion.

The chain employs TRBV6-4 and TRBJ2-1; the match to TRBD2 covers 11 bases. The source was PBMCs from blood, collected on the day of vaccination. This TCR derives from a man in his fifties who received an inactivated influenza vaccine. DNA of the CDR3: TGTGCCAGCAGTGACTGGGCTAGCGGGGGGCCGGGGAATGAGCAGTTCTTC. It codes for CASSDWASGGPGNEQFF.